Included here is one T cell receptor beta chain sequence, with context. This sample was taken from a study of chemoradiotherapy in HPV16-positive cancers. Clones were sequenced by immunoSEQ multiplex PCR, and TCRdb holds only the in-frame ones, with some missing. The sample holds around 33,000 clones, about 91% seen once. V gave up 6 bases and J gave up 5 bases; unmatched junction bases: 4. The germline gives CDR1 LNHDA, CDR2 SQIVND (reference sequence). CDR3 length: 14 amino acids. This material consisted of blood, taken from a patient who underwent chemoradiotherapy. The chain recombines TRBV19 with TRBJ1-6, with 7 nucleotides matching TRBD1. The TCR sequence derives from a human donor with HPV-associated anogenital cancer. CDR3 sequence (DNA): TGTGCCAGTAGCGCCGGGACAGATAATTCACCCCTCCACTTT. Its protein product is CASSAGTDNSPLHF. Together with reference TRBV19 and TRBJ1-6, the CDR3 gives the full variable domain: DGGITQSPKYLFRKEGQNVTLSCEQNLNHDAMYWYRQDPGQGLRLIYYSQIVNDFQKGDIAEGYSVSREKKESFPLTVTSAQKNPTAFYLCASSAGTDNSPLHFGNGTRLTVT.